This TCR beta chain was found in a study of blood T cell repertoires in COVID-19. Study context: The study drew acute and convalescent COVID-19 samples from the United States, Italy and Spain.

The data were produced by immunoSEQ multiplex PCR, yet TCRdb's version contains in-frame clones alone and is incomplete. This sample has about 200,000 clones, with 81% found just once. The CDR3 spans 16 residues. The V and J ends lost 4 bases and 4 bases, in that order; junction bases with no gene match: 10. Germline V gene lookup returns CDR1 LNHDA and CDR2 SQIVND (reference sequence). Sequencing used peripheral blood. This TCR was recovered from a woman over 75 with acute or convalescent COVID-19. The chain combines TRBV19 with TRBJ2-1, with 7 bases matching TRBD1. The CDR3 protein is CASSRHAGTDYNEQFF. CDR3 bases: TGTGCCAGTAGTAGACACGCCGGGACAGATTACAATGAGCAGTTCTTC.